This T cell receptor beta chain was found in a study of CD8 T cells in Susac syndrome. The germline gives CDR1 GTSNPN, CDR2 SVGIG (reference sequence). The CDR3 has 14 amino acids. With V trimmed by 2 bases and J by 12 bases, 8 bases remained unmatched. Random hexamers were used to reverse transcribe 0.5 to 1 ug of RNA. Multiplex PCR with immunoSEQ amplified the TCR beta CDR3 across 54 Vbeta and 13 Jbeta. TCRdb processed the immunoSEQ multiplex PCR reads anew with MiXCR; each CDR3 protein has one entry. The table records about 300,000 distinct CDR3 sequences, 80% to 90% of them present only once. TCR beta sequencing covered blood CD8+ and CD4+ T cells. Patients with stable or active relapsing-remitting disease, all of them treatment-naive, made up the multiple sclerosis controls. TEMRA cells were FACS-enriched, while CD8+ and CD4+ T cells were negatively isolated.

The sample comprised CD8+ T cells from PBMCs. The V gene is TRBV30, the J gene TRBJ2-1; TRBD2 matches 12 bases. This receptor was obtained from a human donor with multiple sclerosis. For the CDR3, the DNA is TGTGCCTGGAGTACTTGGACTAGCGGGATGGGGCAGTTCTTC. Its protein product is CAWSTWTSGMGQFF.